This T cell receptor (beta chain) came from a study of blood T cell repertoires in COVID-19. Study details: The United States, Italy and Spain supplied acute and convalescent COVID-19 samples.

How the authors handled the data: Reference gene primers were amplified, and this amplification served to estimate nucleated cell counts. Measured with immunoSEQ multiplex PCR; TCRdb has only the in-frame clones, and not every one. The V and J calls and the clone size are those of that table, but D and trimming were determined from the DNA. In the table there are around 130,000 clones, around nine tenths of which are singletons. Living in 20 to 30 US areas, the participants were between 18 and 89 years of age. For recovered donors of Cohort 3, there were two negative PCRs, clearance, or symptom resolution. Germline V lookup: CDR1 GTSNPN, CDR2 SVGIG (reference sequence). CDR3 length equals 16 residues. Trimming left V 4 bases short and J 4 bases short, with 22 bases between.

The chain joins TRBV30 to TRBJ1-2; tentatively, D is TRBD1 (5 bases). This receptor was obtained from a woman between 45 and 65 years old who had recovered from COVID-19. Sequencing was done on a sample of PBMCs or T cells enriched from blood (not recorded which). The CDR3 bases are TGTGCCTGGATGTACGCCCCCCAGGGTAAAAGCTATGGCTACACCTTC. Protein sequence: CAWMYAPQGKSYGYTF.